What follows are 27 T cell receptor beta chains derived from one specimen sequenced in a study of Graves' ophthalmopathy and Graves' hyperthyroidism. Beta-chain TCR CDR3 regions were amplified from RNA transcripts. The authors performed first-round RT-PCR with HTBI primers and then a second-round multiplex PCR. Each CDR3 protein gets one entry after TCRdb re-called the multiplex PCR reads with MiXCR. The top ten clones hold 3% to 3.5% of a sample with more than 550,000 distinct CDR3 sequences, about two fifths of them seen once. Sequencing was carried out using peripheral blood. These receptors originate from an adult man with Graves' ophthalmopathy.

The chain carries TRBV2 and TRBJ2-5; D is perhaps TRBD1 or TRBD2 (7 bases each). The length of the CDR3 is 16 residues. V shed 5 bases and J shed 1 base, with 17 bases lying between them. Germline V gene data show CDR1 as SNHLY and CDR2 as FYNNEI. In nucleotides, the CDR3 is TGTGCCAGCAGTACGCCCAGGGGGGGACCCCAAGAGACCCAGTACTTC. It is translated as CASSTPRGGPQETQYF.

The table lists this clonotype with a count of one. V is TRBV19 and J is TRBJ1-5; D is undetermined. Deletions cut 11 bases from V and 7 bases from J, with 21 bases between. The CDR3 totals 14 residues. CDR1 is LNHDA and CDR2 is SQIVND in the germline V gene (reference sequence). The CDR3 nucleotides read TGTGCCTGGAGTGTGGGTTTAGGTTGGCAGCCCCAGCATTTT. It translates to CAWSVGLGWQPQHF.

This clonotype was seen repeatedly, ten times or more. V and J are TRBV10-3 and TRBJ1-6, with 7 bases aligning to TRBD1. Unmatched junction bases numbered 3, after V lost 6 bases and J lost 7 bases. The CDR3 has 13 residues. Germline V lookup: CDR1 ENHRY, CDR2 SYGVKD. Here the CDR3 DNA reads TGTGCCATCAGGGGACAGCAAAATTCACCCCTCCACTTT. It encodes CAIRGQQNSPLHF.

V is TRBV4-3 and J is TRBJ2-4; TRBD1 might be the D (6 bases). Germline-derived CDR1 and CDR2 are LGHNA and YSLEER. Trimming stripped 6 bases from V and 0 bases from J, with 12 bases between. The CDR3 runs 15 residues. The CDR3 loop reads CASSSGTLAKNIQYF. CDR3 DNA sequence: TGCGCCAGCAGTTCCGGGACACTAGCCAAAAACATTCAGTACTTC.

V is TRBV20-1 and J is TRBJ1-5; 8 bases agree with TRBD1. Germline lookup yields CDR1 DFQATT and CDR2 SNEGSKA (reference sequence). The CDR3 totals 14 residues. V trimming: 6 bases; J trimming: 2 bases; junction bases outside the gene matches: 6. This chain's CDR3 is CSADQGAGNQPQHF. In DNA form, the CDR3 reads TGCAGTGCGGACCAGGGGGCCGGCAATCAGCCCCAGCATTTT.

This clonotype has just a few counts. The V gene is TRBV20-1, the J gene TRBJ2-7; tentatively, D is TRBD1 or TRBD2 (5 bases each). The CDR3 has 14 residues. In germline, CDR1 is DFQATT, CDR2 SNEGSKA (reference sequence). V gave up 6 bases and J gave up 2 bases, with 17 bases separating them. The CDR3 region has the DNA TGCAGTGCCCCGAGAGAGGGGTTAACCTACGAGCAGTACTTC. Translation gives CSAPREGLTYEQYF.

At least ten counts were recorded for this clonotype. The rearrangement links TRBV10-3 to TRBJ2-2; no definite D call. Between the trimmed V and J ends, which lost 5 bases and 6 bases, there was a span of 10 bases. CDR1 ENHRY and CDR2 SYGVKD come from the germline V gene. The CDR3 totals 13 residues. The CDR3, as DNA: TGTGCCATCAGTATCGAGCGAGCCGGGGAGCTGTTTTTT. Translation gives CAISIERAGELFF.

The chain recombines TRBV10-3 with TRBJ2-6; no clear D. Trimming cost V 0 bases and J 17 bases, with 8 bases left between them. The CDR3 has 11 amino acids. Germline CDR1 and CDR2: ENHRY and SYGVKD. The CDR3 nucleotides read TGTGCCATCAGTGAGTCCCCGGTCATGACTTTC. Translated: CAISESPVMTF.

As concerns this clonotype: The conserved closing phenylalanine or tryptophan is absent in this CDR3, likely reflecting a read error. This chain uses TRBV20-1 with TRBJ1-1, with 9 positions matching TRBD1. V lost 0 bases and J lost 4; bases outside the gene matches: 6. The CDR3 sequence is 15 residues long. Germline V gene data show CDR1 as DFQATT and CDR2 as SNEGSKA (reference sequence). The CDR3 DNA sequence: TGCAGTGCTAGAGACCCCACAGGGGGCAGCACTGAAGCTTTCCTT. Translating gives CSARDPTGGSTEAFL.

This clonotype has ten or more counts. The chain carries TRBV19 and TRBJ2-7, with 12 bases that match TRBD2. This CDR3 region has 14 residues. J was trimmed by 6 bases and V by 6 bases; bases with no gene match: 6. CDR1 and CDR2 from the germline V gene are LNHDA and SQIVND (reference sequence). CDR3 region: CASRMTSGSSEQYF. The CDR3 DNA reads TGTGCCAGTAGAATGACTAGCGGGAGTTCCGAGCAGTACTTC.

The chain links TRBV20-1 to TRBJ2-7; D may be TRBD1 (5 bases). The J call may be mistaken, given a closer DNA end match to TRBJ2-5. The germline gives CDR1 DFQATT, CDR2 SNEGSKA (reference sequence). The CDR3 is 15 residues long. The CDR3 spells CSASFVGRGGKTQYF. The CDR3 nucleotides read TGCAGTGCTAGTTTTGTAGGAAGGGGTGGGAAGACCCAGTACTTC.

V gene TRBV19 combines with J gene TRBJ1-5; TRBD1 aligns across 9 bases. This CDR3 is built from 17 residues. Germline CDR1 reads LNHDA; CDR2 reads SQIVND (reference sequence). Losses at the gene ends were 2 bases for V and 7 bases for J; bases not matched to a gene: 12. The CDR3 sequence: CASSIRTGVGLAQPQHF. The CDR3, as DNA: TGTGCCAGTAGTATACGGACAGGGGTCGGATTGGCGCAGCCCCAGCATTTT.

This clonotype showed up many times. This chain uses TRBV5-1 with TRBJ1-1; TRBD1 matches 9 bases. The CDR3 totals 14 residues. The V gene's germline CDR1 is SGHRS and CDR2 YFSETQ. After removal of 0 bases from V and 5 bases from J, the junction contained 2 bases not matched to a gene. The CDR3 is CASSLGQGVTEAFF. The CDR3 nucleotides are TGCGCCAGCAGCTTGGGACAGGGGGTGACTGAAGCTTTCTTT.

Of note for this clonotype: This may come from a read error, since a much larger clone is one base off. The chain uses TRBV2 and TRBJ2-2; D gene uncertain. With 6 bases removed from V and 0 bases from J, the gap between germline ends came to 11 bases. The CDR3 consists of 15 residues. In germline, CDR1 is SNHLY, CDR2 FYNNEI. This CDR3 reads CASSLEMANTGELFF. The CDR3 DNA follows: TGTGCCAGCAGCTTGGAAATGGCGAACACCGGGGAGCTGTTTTTT.

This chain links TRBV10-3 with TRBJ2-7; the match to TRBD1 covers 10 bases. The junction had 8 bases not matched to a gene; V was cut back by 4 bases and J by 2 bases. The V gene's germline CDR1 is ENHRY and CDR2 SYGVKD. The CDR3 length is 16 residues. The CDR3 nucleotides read TGTGCCATCAGTGCCGGGACAGGGGAATCCCCCTACGAGCAGTACTTC. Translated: CAISAGTGESPYEQYF.

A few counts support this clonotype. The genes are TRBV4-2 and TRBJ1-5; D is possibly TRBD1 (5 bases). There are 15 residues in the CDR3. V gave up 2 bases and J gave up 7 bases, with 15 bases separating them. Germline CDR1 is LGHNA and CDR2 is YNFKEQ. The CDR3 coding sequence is TGTGCCAGCAGCCAAACCCGGGACGTAGGGCAGCCCCAGCATTTT. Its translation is CASSQTRDVGQPQHF.

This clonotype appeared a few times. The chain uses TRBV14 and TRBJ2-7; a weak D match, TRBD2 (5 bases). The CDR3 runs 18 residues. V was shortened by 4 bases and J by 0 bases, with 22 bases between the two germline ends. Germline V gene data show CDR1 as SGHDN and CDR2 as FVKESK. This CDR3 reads CASSPRIPGYIVSYEQYF. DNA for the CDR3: TGTGCCAGCAGCCCAAGAATTCCGGGGTACATTGTCTCCTACGAGCAGTACTTC.

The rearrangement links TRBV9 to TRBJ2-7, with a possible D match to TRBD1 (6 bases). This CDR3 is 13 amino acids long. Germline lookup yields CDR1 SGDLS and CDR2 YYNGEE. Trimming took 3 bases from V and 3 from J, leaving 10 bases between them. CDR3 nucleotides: TGTGCCAGCAGCGGTCCAGGGGACTACGAGCAGTACTTC. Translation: CASSGPGDYEQYF.

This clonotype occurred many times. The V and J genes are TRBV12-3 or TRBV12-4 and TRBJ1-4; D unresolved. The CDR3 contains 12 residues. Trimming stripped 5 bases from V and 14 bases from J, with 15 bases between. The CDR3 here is CASSPSPAHLFF. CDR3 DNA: TGTGCCAGCAGTCCATCCCCTGCCCACCTGTTTTTT.

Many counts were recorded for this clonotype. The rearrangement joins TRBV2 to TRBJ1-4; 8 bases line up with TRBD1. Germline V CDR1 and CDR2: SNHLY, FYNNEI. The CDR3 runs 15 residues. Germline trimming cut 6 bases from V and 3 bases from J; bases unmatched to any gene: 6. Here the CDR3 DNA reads TGTGCCAGCAGACTCCAGGGGGCGGCTAATGAAAAACTGTTTTTT. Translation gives CASRLQGAANEKLFF.

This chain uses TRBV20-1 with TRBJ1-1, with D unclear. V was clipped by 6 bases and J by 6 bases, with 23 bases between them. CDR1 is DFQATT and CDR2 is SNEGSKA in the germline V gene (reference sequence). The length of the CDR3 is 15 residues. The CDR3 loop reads CSATRAAGRGSEAFF. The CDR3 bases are TGCAGTGCCACTCGGGCGGCCGGGCGTGGGTCTGAAGCTTTCTTT.

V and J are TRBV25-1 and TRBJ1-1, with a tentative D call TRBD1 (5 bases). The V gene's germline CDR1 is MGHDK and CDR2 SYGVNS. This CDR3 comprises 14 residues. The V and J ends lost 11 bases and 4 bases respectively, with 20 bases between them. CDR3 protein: CAWRTPGLPTEAFF. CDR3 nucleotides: TGTGCCTGGAGGACCCCAGGGTTGCCCACTGAAGCTTTCTTT. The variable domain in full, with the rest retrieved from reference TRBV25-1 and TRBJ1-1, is EADIYQTPRYLVIGTGKKITLECSQTMGHDKMYWYQQDPGMELHLIHYSYGVNSTEKGDLSSESTVSRIRTEHFPLTLESARPSHTSQYLCAWRTPGLPTEAFFGQGTRLTVV.

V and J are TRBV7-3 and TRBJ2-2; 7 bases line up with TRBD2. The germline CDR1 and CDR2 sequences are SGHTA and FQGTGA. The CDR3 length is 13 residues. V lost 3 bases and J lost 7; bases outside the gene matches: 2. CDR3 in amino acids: CASSLRTSGELFF. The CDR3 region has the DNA TGTGCCAGCAGCTTGAGGACTAGCGGGGAGCTGTTTTTT. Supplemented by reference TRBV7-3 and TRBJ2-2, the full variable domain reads GAGVSQTPSNKVTEKGKYVELRCDPISGHTALYWYRQSLGQGPEFLIYFQGTGAADDSGLPNDRFFAVRPEGSVSTLKIQRTERGDSAVYLCASSLRTSGELFFGEGSRLTVL.

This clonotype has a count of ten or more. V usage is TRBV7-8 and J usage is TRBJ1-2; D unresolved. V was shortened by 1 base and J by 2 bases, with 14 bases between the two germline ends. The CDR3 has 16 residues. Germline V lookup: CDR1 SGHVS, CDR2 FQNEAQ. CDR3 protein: CASSLVLRRPNYGYTF. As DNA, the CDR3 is TGTGCCAGCAGCTTAGTGTTACGGAGACCAAACTATGGCTACACCTTC.

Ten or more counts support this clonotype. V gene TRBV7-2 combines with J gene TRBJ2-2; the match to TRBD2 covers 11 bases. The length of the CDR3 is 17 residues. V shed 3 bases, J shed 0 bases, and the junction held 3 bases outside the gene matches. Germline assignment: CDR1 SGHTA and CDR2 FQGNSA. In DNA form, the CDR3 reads TGTGCCAGCAGCTTTGTAGCGGGGGGGACGAACACCGGGGAGCTGTTTTTT. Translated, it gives CASSFVAGGTNTGELFF.

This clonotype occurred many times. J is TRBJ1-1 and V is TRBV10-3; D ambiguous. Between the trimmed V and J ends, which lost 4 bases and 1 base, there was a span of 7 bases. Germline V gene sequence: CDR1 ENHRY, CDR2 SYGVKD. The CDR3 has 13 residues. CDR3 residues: CAISVEGNTEAFF. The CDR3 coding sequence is TGTGCCATCAGTGTGGAGGGGAACACTGAAGCTTTCTTT.

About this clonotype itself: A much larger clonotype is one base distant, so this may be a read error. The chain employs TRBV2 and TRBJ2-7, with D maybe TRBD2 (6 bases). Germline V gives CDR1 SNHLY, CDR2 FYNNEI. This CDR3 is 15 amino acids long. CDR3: CASGDGGTDPYEQYF. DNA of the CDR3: TGTGCCAGCGGTGATGGAGGGACTGACCCCTACGAGCAGTACTTC.